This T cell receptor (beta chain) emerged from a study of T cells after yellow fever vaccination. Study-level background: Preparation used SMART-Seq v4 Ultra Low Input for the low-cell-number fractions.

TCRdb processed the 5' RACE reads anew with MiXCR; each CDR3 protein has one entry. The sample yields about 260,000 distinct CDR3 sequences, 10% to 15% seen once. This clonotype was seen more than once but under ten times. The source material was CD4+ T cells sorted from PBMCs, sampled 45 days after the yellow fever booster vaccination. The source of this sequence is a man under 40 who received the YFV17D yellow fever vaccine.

The chain's CDR3 is CASSESGGQPQHF. The CDR3 region has the DNA TGTGCCAGCAGTGAATCGGGGGGTCAGCCCCAGCATTTT. This chain connects TRBV2 to TRBJ1-5; perhaps TRBD1 as D (5 bases). Trimming removed 2 bases at V and 6 bases at J, with 8 bases between. The germline V gene encodes CDR1 SNHLY and CDR2 FYNNEI. This CDR3 contains 13 residues.